Presented here are 9 T cell receptor beta chains from one specimen sequenced in a study of T cell responses to AZD1222 COVID-19 vaccine (dated by TCRdb to about 2021). The time point tag for this specimen amounts to: about 28 days (+/-7) after the second vaccine dose. The receptor library was made with the immunoSEQ multiplex PCR assay. Imported from immuneACCESS, the table was reduced by TCRdb to in-frame sequences with V and J called. These copies leave out some clones; in studies compared against another copy, an unresolved V gene accounts for under half, and the cause of the remainder is not known. For this sample the table gives about 130,000 clones, of which 88% were detected only once. The top ten constitute 4.5% to 6.5% of the sample. The starting material was peripheral blood, obtained 28 days after the second AZD1222 dose. These receptors all stem from an adult who received the AZD1222 COVID-19 vaccine.

The chain employs TRBV19 and TRBJ1-2, with D uncertain. The CDR3 extends over 15 amino acids. Germline assignment: CDR1 LNHDA and CDR2 SQIVND (reference sequence). The ends were cut back, 4 bases at V and 3 bases at J, with 15 bases in the middle. CDR3 amino acids: CASSSPGRSYYGYTF. CDR3 DNA: TGTGCCAGTAGTAGCCCGGGCAGATCCTACTATGGCTACACCTTC.

The chain uses TRBV7-2 and TRBJ1-6; 7 bases fit TRBD1. Germline CDR1 is SGHTA and CDR2 is FQGNSA. The CDR3 is made up of 14 amino acids. Trimming took 5 bases from V and 10 from J; bases not matched to a gene: 8. CDR3 nucleotide sequence: TGTGCCAGCAGCCAGGGGGGTTTTGGCTCACCCCTCCACTTT. Translating it yields CASSQGGFGSPLHF.

The genes are TRBV10-3 and TRBJ1-3; D is undetermined. Per the germline V gene, CDR1 is ENHRY and CDR2 is SYGVKD. V lost 3 bases, J lost 0 bases, and 6 bases lay in between. The CDR3 is 14 residues long. The CDR3: CAISESHSGNTIYF. As DNA, the CDR3 is TGTGCCATCAGTGAAAGCCACTCTGGAAACACCATATATTTT.

The V call is TRBV2, the J call TRBJ1-5, with D hard to call. Germline CDR1 reads SNHLY; CDR2 reads FYNNEI. V lost 3 bases and J lost 0, with 6 bases in between. The CDR3 extends over 14 amino acids. DNA for the CDR3: TGTGCCAGCAGTGACACGGATAGCAATCAGCCCCAGCATTTT. Its translation: CASSDTDSNQPQHF.

The chain couples TRBV7-9 to TRBJ1-2; unclear D gene. The V end lost 8 bases, the J end lost 7 bases, and 11 bases lay between the germline ends. There are 11 residues in the CDR3. Per germline, CDR1 SEHNR and CDR2 FQNEAQ (reference sequence). The CDR3 reads CASPSVGGYTF. For the CDR3, the DNA is TGTGCCAGCCCTTCCGTGGGTGGCTACACCTTC.

The V gene is TRBV7-2, the J gene TRBJ1-5; no firm D call. From germline, CDR1 is SGHTA and CDR2 FQGNSA. The CDR3 runs to 15 residues. Trimming removed 5 bases at V and 5 bases at J, with 16 bases between. CDR3 sequence reads: CASSPKSARDQPQHF. CDR3 DNA: TGTGCCAGCAGCCCCAAGAGTGCCCGCGATCAGCCCCAGCATTTT.

J is TRBJ1-1 and V is TRBV19; D ambiguous. The germline V gene encodes CDR1 LNHDA and CDR2 SQIVND (reference sequence). V was shortened by 8 bases and J by 2 bases, with 6 bases between the two germline ends. The CDR3 contains 11 residues. This CDR3 reads CASVINTEAFF. In DNA form, the CDR3 reads TGTGCCAGTGTCATAAACACTGAAGCTTTCTTT.

The CDR3 DNA is TGCGCCAGCAGCCAAGGACTAGCGGGAGGCACAGATACGCAGTATTTT. This gives the protein CASSQGLAGGTDTQYF. V is TRBV4-1 and J is TRBJ2-3; TRBD2 aligns across 12 bases. The CDR3 covers 16 residues. Germline V gene lookup returns CDR1 MGHRA and CDR2 YSYEKL. The ends lost 1 base at V and 1 base at J; junction bases unmatched: 0.

Comment on this clone: Relative to the germline gene, one junction end is altered; a read error may explain this. The chain joins TRBV19 to TRBJ1-4; possible D gene TRBD1, 6 bases. The germline V gene encodes CDR1 LNHDA and CDR2 SQIVND (reference sequence). The CDR3 sequence is 15 residues long. As DNA, the CDR3 is TGTGCCAGTAGTCTAGACTGGGGGCGCCGAGAAAAACTGTTTTTT. This translates into CASSLDWGRREKLFF. The variable domain in full, with the rest retrieved from reference TRBV19 and TRBJ1-4, is DGGITQSPKYLFRKEGQNVTLSCEQNLNHDAMYWYRQDPGQGLRLIYYSQIVNDFQKGDIAEGYSVSREKKESFPLTVTSAQKNPTAFYLCASSLDWGRREKLFFGSGTQLSVL.